The text below deals with one T cell receptor beta chain. The data belong to a study of Ad26.COV2.S vaccination and SARS-CoV-2 variants. Study at large: Ad26.COV2.S, an intramuscular injection, was given once or twice 56 days apart.

CDR3 length equals 14 residues. V shed 1 base and J 6 bases; nucleotides not matched to a gene: 7. Looked up from germline, CDR1 is GTSNPN and CDR2 is SVGIG (reference sequence). Generated by immunoSEQ multiplex PCR, the TCRdb table keeps only in-frame clones and is missing some. The table includes 350,000 to 400,000 clones, about nine tenths detected once. As for treatment: around 19 received Ad26.COV2.S at low or high dose, single or two shots; roughly five received placebo; per-sample allocation not given. The samples were gathered on day 63 after the first injection of vaccine or placebo. The specimen was peripheral blood, collected in a trial of Ad26.COV2.S vaccine versus placebo. The TCR originated in a person between 18 and 65 years old who received the Ad26.COV2.S COVID-19 vaccine or a placebo. The rearrangement links TRBV30 to TRBJ2-3; 7 nucleotides match TRBD1. CDR3 region: CAWSALTRGDTQYF. CDR3 DNA: TGTGCCTGGAGTGCACTCACCAGGGGGGATACGCAGTATTTT.